Presented here are 5 T cell receptor beta chains from one specimen sequenced in a study of T cells after yellow fever vaccination. In TCRdb, the 5' RACE reads were re-called with MiXCR into one record per CDR3 protein. The table has 350,000 or so distinct CDR3 sequences, roughly 8.4% seen once; the top ten hold around 17%. Here the sequenced sample was PBMCs, taken around 45 days after the first yellow fever vaccination. The receptors come from a man aged 18-30 years who received the YFV17D yellow fever vaccine.

This clonotype appeared many times. The chain couples TRBV7-9 to TRBJ1-4, with 9 bases that match TRBD1. This CDR3 spans 14 amino acids. With 1 base clipped from V and 7 bases from J, the junction kept 1 base outside the gene matches. Germline CDR1 is SEHNR and CDR2 is FQNEAQ (reference sequence). This chain's CDR3 is CASSLEGQGEKLFF. The CDR3 DNA reads TGTGCCAGCAGCTTAGAGGGACAGGGTGAAAAACTGTTTTTT.

This clonotype has ten or more counts. The chain combines TRBV6-6 with TRBJ2-7; 7 positions match TRBD1. J gave up 3 bases and V 5 bases, and 4 bases lay outside the gene matches. The CDR3 loop spans 13 amino acids. Per germline, CDR1 MNHNY and CDR2 SVGAGI (reference sequence). The DNA for the CDR3 is TGTGCCAGCAGTACGGGACAGTTCTACGAGCAGTACGTC. Its translation is CASSTGQFYEQYV.

The chain couples TRBV7-2 to TRBJ2-1; TRBD2 agrees at 7 bases. The CDR3 has 12 amino acids. From germline, CDR1 is SGHTA and CDR2 FQGNSA. The V gene end was trimmed by 2 bases and the J gene end by 12 bases; junction bases not matched to a gene: 4. The CDR3 here is CASSLSGERQFF. Here the CDR3 DNA reads TGTGCCAGCAGCTTAAGCGGGGAACGGCAGTTCTTC. Filled out from reference TRBV7-2 and TRBJ2-1, the complete variable domain reads GAGVSQSPSNKVTEKGKDVELRCDPISGHTALYWYRQSLGQGLEFLIYFQGNSAPDKSGLPSDRFSAERTGGSVSTLTIQRTQQEDSAVYLCASSLSGERQFFGPGTRLTVL.

This sequence joins TRBV20-1 and TRBJ2-5, with 7 positions matching TRBD1. Per germline, CDR1 DFQATT and CDR2 SNEGSKA (reference sequence). J was trimmed by 5 bases and V by 3 bases; bases with no gene match: 9. The CDR3 covers 14 residues. CDR3 nucleotides: TGCAGTGCTAGGGCGTCAGGGGGTCGGGAGACCCAGTACTTC. Its protein is CSARASGGRETQYF.

The chain links TRBV12-3 or TRBV12-4 to TRBJ2-1; 8 bases are shared with TRBD2. The V and J ends lost 6 bases and 9 bases, in that order; junction bases with no gene match: 19. This CDR3 contains 17 residues. The CDR3 protein is CASSPLTSAGTGGEQFF. The CDR3 region has the DNA TGTGCCAGCAGCCCTCTGACTAGCGCGGGGACGGGTGGTGAGCAGTTCTTC.